The rows below give T cell receptor beta chains drawn from one sample of a study of shared T cell receptors in the human thymus. The method was immunoSEQ multiplex PCR; TCRdb's version includes in-frame clones alone and lacks a portion of them. The sample has approximately 580,000 clones; around 78% are singletons. These data also formed part of another study, on human thymus T cells.

The sequencing input was thymocytes. All receptors come from a boy in the first two years of life with a congenital heart defect. CDR3s include the opening cysteine and the closing phenylalanine or tryptophan. A D gene is named only where the DNA matches it firmly. The size entry is marked missing in some rows and otherwise reads once, few, many or a size class.

J gene | D gene | V gene | clone size | CDR3 protein | CDR3 DNA
TRBJ2-4 | TRBD1 | TRBV27 | - | CASAYRGDLAKNIQYF | TGTGCCAGCGCTTACAGGGGCGATTTAGCCAAAAACATTCAGTACTTC
TRBJ2-6 | TRBD1 | TRBV27 | once | CASGRDRGPSPGANVLTF | TGTGCCAGCGGCAGGGACAGGGGGCCCTCACCTGGGGCCAACGTCCTGACTTTC
TRBJ1-2 | TRBD1 | TRBV30 | - | CAWSQGVGGWAIGYTF | TGTGCCTGGAGTCAGGGGGTGGGGGGCTGGGCTATTGGCTACACCTTC
TRBJ2-1 | - | TRBV7-6 | - | CASSLSRGGYNEQFF | TGTGCCAGCAGCTTATCGCGTGGGGGGTACAATGAGCAGTTCTTC
TRBJ2-7 | TRBD2 | TRBV19 | few | CASSIDRRGGLAVEQYF | TGTGCCAGTAGTATAGATCGGAGGGGGGGACTAGCTGTCGAGCAGTACTTC
TRBJ2-3 | - | TRBV6-1 | - | CASSESGGASTDTQYF | TGTGCCAGCAGTGAAAGTGGGGGCGCGAGCACAGATACGCAGTATTTT
TRBJ1-2 | TRBD1 | TRBV10-1 | - | CASSSGTGDGYTF | TGCGCCAGCAGTTCCGGGACAGGGGATGGCTACACCTTC
TRBJ2-7 | TRBD2 | TRBV2 | - | CASSDLGTSGRERTYEQYF | TGTGCCAGCAGTGATTTAGGGACTAGCGGGAGGGAACGGACCTACGAGCAGTACTTC
TRBJ1-1 | TRBD1 | TRBV25-1 | - | CASSDRGPEAFF | TGTGCCAGCTCCGACAGGGGTCCTGAAGCTTTCTTT
TRBJ2-6 | - | TRBV27 | - | CASSSQAGANVLTF | TGTGCCAGCAGTTCCCAGGCTGGGGCCAACGTCCTGACTTTC
TRBJ1-2 | - | TRBV10-3 | once | CAISDSGSGYYGYTF | TGTGCCATCAGTGATTCGGGGTCGGGGTACTATGGCTACACCTTC
TRBJ2-3 | TRBD2 | TRBV5-4 | - | CASSSGLAGEDTQYF | TGTGCCAGCAGTTCTGGACTAGCGGGAGAAGATACGCAGTATTTT
TRBJ2-3 | - | TRBV4-2 | once | CASSQGWGLPTDTQYF | TGTGCCAGCAGCCAAGGGTGGGGACTCCCCACAGATACGCAGTATTTT
TRBJ2-6 | TRBD1 | TRBV29-1 | - | CSVRTGVSGANVLTF | TGCAGCGTTCGGACAGGGGTCTCTGGGGCCAACGTCCTGACTTTC
TRBJ2-7 | - | TRBV21-1 | - | CASSNPGEDYSYEQYF | TGTGCCAGCAGCAACCCGGGGGAGGACTATTCCTACGAGCAGTACTTC
TRBJ2-7 | - | TRBV5-1 | - | CASSLEAQGRDEQYF | TGCGCCAGCAGCTTGGAGGCGCAGGGCCGGGACGAGCAGTACTTC
TRBJ2-7 | TRBD2 | TRBV29-1 | - | CSVEKRLAGEYEQYF | TGCAGCGTTGAGAAGAGACTAGCGGGAGAATACGAGCAGTACTTC
TRBJ2-5 | - | TRBV19 | once | CASSWAREETQYF | TGTGCCAGTAGTTGGGCCCGCGAGGAGACCCAGTACTTC
TRBJ2-3 | TRBD1 | TRBV29-1 | - | CSYKGTGAITDTQYF | TGCAGCTACAAGGGGACAGGGGCGATCACAGATACGCAGTATTTT
TRBJ2-7 | - | TRBV19 | - | CASTGSSYEQYF | TGTGCCAGCACTGGGAGTTCCTACGAGCAGTACTTC
TRBJ2-7 | - | TRBV9 | - | CASSVEPASTYEQYF | TGTGCCAGCAGCGTAGAGCCAGCGTCGACCTACGAGCAGTACTTC
TRBJ1-2 | - | TRBV20-1 | - | CSAPANYGYTF | TGCAGTGCACCAGCGAACTATGGCTACACCTTC
TRBJ2-7 | TRBD1 | TRBV6-1 | - | CASSKSGTVSYEQYF | TGTGCCAGCAGTAAGTCCGGGACAGTCTCCTACGAGCAGTACTTC
TRBJ2-1 | - | TRBV7-6 | - | CASSSGVSEQFF | TGTGCCAGCAGCTCCGGGGTATCTGAGCAGTTCTTC
TRBJ2-7 | TRBD2 | TRBV2 | - | CASRGGRDGEQYF | TGTGCCAGCAGGGGCGGGAGGGATGGCGAGCAGTACTTC
TRBJ2-5 | - | TRBV5-1 | - | CASSVGYLQETQYF | TGCGCCAGCAGCGTGGGGTACCTACAAGAGACCCAGTACTTC
TRBJ2-5 | TRBD2 | TRBV7-2 | - | CASSSRTSGRLQETQYF | TGTGCCAGCAGCAGCCGGACTAGCGGGAGATTGCAAGAGACCCAGTACTTC
TRBJ2-3 | - | TRBV27 | - | CASSLPSSTDTQYF | TGTGCCAGCAGTTTGCCTAGTTCAACAGATACGCAGTATTTT
TRBJ1-2 | - | TRBV28 | - | CASSLGHGRHGYTF | TGTGCCAGCAGTTTAGGACACGGTAGACATGGCTACACCTTC
TRBJ2-3 | TRBD2 | TRBV4-1 | - | CASSLSPAGAGTDTQYF | TGCGCCAGCAGCCTTTCGCCAGCGGGAGCTGGGACAGATACGCAGTATTTT
TRBJ2-7 | TRBD1 | TRBV4-1 | once | CASSQDPGQGISYEQYF | TGCGCCAGCAGCCAAGATCCGGGACAGGGGATCTCCTACGAGCAGTACTTC
TRBJ2-1 | - | TRBV5-1 | - | CASSLGLAHSSYNEQFF | TGCGCCAGCAGCTTGGGGCTAGCGCACAGCTCCTACAATGAGCAGTTCTTC
TRBJ2-7 | TRBD2 | TRBV25-1 | - | CASSGELAGGSYEQYF | TGTGCCAGCAGTGGGGAACTAGCGGGAGGGTCCTACGAGCAGTACTTC